This entry lists 28 T cell receptor beta chains sequenced from one sample in a study of blood T cell repertoires in COVID-19 (dated by TCRdb to 2020 to 2021). Library preparation used the immunoSEQ multiplex PCR assay. Here the immuneACCESS table is served through TCRdb, limited to in-frame sequences with V and J called. Missing clones are a known gap in these copies; in checked studies unresolved V genes cover under half, and the rest lacks a known reason. The sample includes hundreds of thousands of clones, with 75% to 85% observed a single time. Around an eighth of the sample lies in the top ten. Sequenced: peripheral blood. The receptors derive from a woman aged 55 to 70 with active or convalescent COVID-19.

This clone occurred a few times. The V gene is TRBV2, the J gene TRBJ1-2, with 8 nucleotides matching TRBD1. The CDR3 sequence is 12 residues long. V dropped 5 bases and J dropped 6; count of bases not matched to a gene: 2. CDR1 SNHLY and CDR2 FYNNEI come from the germline V gene. This CDR3 reads CASSLTGDGYTF. The CDR3 DNA reads TGTGCCAGCAGTCTGACAGGGGATGGCTACACCTTC. Drawing the rest from reference TRBV2 and TRBJ1-2, the complete variable domain is EPEVTQTPSHQVTQMGQEVILRCVPISNHLYFYWYRQILGQKVEFLVSFYNNEISEKSEIFDDQFSVERPDGSNFTLKIRSTKLEDSAMYFCASSLTGDGYTFGSGTRLTVV.

The table lists this clone with a count of one. J is TRBJ2-7 and V is TRBV6-5, with 8 bases that match TRBD1. Germline trimming cut 5 bases from V and 4 bases from J; bases unmatched to any gene: 7. CDR1 is MNHEY and CDR2 is SVGAGI in the germline V gene. The CDR3 length is 14 residues. The CDR3 sequence: CASSTGTGSYEQYF. The CDR3 region has the DNA TGTGCCAGCAGTACCGGGACAGGAAGTTACGAGCAGTACTTC.

This clone was found once. This chain connects TRBV30 to TRBJ2-1; D may be TRBD2 (5 bases). The germline V gene encodes CDR1 GTSNPN and CDR2 SVGIG (reference sequence). V gave up 1 base and J gave up 7 bases, with 11 bases separating them. The CDR3 length is 13 residues. The chain's CDR3 is CAWSGTSTNEQFF. CDR3 nucleotide sequence: TGTGCCTGGAGTGGGACTTCAACTAATGAGCAGTTCTTC.

The rearrangement uses TRBV20-1 and TRBJ1-3; 7 nucleotides agree with TRBD1. CDR3 length: 14 amino acids. J lost 4 bases, V lost 3 bases, and 6 bases had no gene match. Germline assignment: CDR1 DFQATT and CDR2 SNEGSKA (reference sequence). CDR3 coding DNA: TGCAGTGCTAGTTACAGGGGAAGGGGAAACACCATATATTTT. Encoded protein: CSASYRGRGNTIYF.

The rearrangement joins TRBV4-1 to TRBJ2-5, with TRBD2 identical over 9 bases. Germline CDR1 reads MGHRA; CDR2 reads YSYEKL. The CDR3 is 17 amino acids. V was pared by 0 bases and J by 5 bases, with 10 bases of the junction left unmatched. The CDR3 bases are TGCGCCAGCAGCCAAGATTTAGCGGCGGGGGGGCCGGAGACCCAGTACTTC. Translating gives CASSQDLAAGGPETQYF.

This rearrangement joins TRBV6-5 to TRBJ1-4; TRBD1 might be the D (5 bases). V lost 4 bases, J lost 6 bases, and 15 bases lay in between. CDR3 length: 15 residues. Germline V gene lookup returns CDR1 MNHEY and CDR2 SVGAGI. The CDR3 reads CASSSLGAGDEKLFF. CDR3 coding DNA: TGTGCCAGCAGTTCCCTAGGGGCTGGGGATGAAAAACTGTTTTTT.

This clone appeared a few times. Different DNA sequences within this sample yield the same CDR3. This sequence joins TRBV19 and TRBJ1-5, with D unclear. CDR3 length: 15 amino acids. Trimming pared 3 bases from V and 0 bases from J, leaving 9 bases between. The germline V gene encodes CDR1 LNHDA and CDR2 SQIVND (reference sequence). Written as DNA, the CDR3 is TGTGCCAGTAGTATTACGGGATATAGCAATCAGCCCCAGCATTTT. Protein sequence: CASSITGYSNQPQHF.

V usage is TRBV4-2 and J usage is TRBJ2-7, with 12 bases identical to TRBD2. CDR3 length: 16 amino acids. The V and J ends lost 1 base and 3 bases, in that order; junction bases with no gene match: 4. CDR1 LGHNA and CDR2 YNFKEQ come from the germline V gene. Here the CDR3 DNA reads TGTGCCAGCAGCCAAGTCGGACTAGCGGGGAGCTACGAGCAGTACTTC. Translation: CASSQVGLAGSYEQYF.

This clone was picked up a small number of times. The chain employs TRBV11-2 and TRBJ2-1; D remains unclear. The germline V and J ends were trimmed by 7 bases and 7 bases, with 17 bases remaining between them. The CDR3 loop spans 14 amino acids. Germline V gives CDR1 SGHAT, CDR2 FQNNGV. CDR3 in amino acids: CASTPGFSFNEQFF. The DNA for the CDR3 is TGTGCCAGCACCCCAGGATTTTCGTTTAATGAGCAGTTCTTC.

This clone showed up just once. V is TRBV14 and J is TRBJ2-5; 7 bases align to TRBD1. The germline gives CDR1 SGHDN, CDR2 FVKESK. V lost 5 bases and J lost 1; bases outside the gene matches: 10. The CDR3 has 16 residues. Here the CDR3 DNA reads TGTGCCAGCAGCAACTCCGACAGGGACCTCCAAGAGACCCAGTACTTC. As protein: CASSNSDRDLQETQYF.

The DNA of the CDR3 is TGCAGCGGGGCTTATAATAATGAGCAGTTCTTC. Amino acid sequence: CSGAYNNEQFF. The V and J genes are TRBV29-1 and TRBJ2-1; unclear D gene. The CDR3 contains 11 residues. Germline assignment: CDR1 SQVTM and CDR2 ANQGSEA. V lost 7 bases to trimming and J lost 7 bases, with 11 bases between them.

The chain recombines TRBV7-6 with TRBJ1-6, with D possibly being TRBD1 (6 bases). Looked up from germline, CDR1 is SGHVS and CDR2 is FNYEAQ. The CDR3 contains 17 residues. Trimming cost V 1 base and J 0 bases, with 10 bases left between them. CDR3 amino acids: CASSLEYRVSYNSPLHF. The CDR3 coding sequence is TGTGCCAGCAGCTTAGAGTACAGGGTCTCCTATAATTCACCCCTCCACTTT.

The chain recombines TRBV29-1 with TRBJ1-1; D might be TRBD1 (5 bases). The V and J ends lost 0 bases and 10 bases respectively, with 15 bases between them. The CDR3 has 13 residues. The germline V gene encodes CDR1 SQVTM and CDR2 ANQGSEA. CDR3 sequence: CSVEDEGQGGAFF. The CDR3 DNA follows: TGCAGCGTTGAAGATGAGGGGCAGGGAGGAGCTTTCTTT.

This sequence joins TRBV9 and TRBJ1-5; D is ambiguous. CDR1 SGDLS and CDR2 YYNGEE come from the germline V gene. This CDR3 spans 15 amino acids. Trimming left V 4 bases short and J 2 bases short, with 13 bases between. The CDR3 sequence is CASSPEGSGNQPQHF. The CDR3 DNA sequence: TGTGCCAGCAGCCCAGAGGGCAGTGGCAATCAGCCCCAGCATTTT. Looking up the rest from reference TRBV9 and TRBJ1-5 gives the full variable domain: DSGVTQTPKHLITATGQRVTLRCSPRSGDLSVYWYQQSLDQGLQFLIQYYNGEERAKGNILERFSAQQFPDLHSELNLSSLELGDSALYFCASSPEGSGNQPQHFGDGTRLSIL.

V usage is TRBV6-2 or TRBV6-3 and J usage is TRBJ1-2, with a possible D match to TRBD1 (5 bases). V lost 2 bases and J 8 bases, leaving 12 bases between the germline ends. In germline, CDR1 is MNHEY, CDR2 SVGEGT. There are 13 residues in the CDR3. The CDR3 is CASSYRRAYGYTF. The CDR3 nucleotides read TGTGCCAGCAGTTACCGCAGGGCGTACGGCTACACCTTC.

The rearrangement links TRBV11-2 to TRBJ2-5; 13 bases align to TRBD2. J was trimmed by 4 bases and V by 5 bases; bases with no gene match: 7. The CDR3 runs to 16 residues. CDR1 is SGHAT and CDR2 is FQNNGV in the germline V gene. CDR3 nucleotide sequence: TGTGCCAGCAGCCCCCCAGGACTAGCGGGGGTAGAGACCCAGTACTTC. Encoded protein: CASSPPGLAGVETQYF.

The J gene is TRBJ1-5, the V gene TRBV10-3; 10 positions match TRBD1. The CDR3 loop spans 12 amino acids. Germline V gene data show CDR1 as ENHRY and CDR2 as SYGVKD. Trimming removed 10 bases from V and 5 bases from J; junction bases left unmatched: 2. The CDR3 DNA reads as TGTGCCACCGGACAGGGGGATCAGCCCCAGCATTTT. This translates into CATGQGDQPQHF.

This chain uses TRBV3-1 (or the pseudogene TRBV3-2) with TRBJ1-2, with 8 bases that match TRBD1. V shed 5 bases, J shed 6 bases, and the junction held 8 bases outside the gene matches. This CDR3 comprises 14 residues. The germline V gene has CDR1 LGHDT and CDR2 YNNKEL (reference sequence). The CDR3, as DNA: TGTGCCAGCAGCGCCCGGACAGGGACCCATGGCTACACCTTC. Its translation: CASSARTGTHGYTF.

This chain joins TRBV18 and TRBJ1-5; no clear D gene. The germline V gene encodes CDR1 KGHSH and CDR2 LQKENI. This CDR3 has 13 residues. V lost 2 bases and J lost 7, with 9 bases in between. The CDR3 region is CASSPRGGQPQHF. As DNA, the CDR3 is TGTGCCAGCTCACCAAGAGGAGGCCAGCCCCAGCATTTT.

This clone was seen a few times. The V and J genes are TRBV30 and TRBJ2-2, with 9 bases fitting TRBD1. The length of the CDR3 is 17 residues. Germline V lookup: CDR1 GTSNPN, CDR2 SVGIG (reference sequence). The V and J ends lost 2 bases and 11 bases, in that order; junction bases with no gene match: 18. The DNA of the CDR3 is TGTGCCTGGAGTCGGGGGAGATTCGGGACAGGGAGAGGAGAGCTGTTTTTT. Its protein is CAWSRGRFGTGRGELFF.

The chain recombines TRBV10-2 with TRBJ1-2; D gene ambiguous. The CDR3 has 14 residues. Germline-derived CDR1 and CDR2 are WSHSY and SAAADI. Trimming pared 5 bases from V and 8 bases from J, leaving 18 bases between. In nucleotides, the CDR3 is TGCGCCAGCAGTCGCGGGGAGACACCTTGGGGCTACACCTTC. Protein product: CASSRGETPWGYTF.

V is TRBV5-1 and J is TRBJ2-3; TRBD2 matches 16 bases. V gave up 4 bases and J gave up 5 bases; unmatched junction bases: 7. The V gene's germline CDR1 is SGHRS and CDR2 YFSETQ. The CDR3 is made up of 17 amino acids. CDR3 amino acids: CASSAGLAGGPVDTQYF. The CDR3 bases are TGCGCCAGCAGCGCGGGACTAGCGGGGGGGCCGGTAGATACGCAGTATTTT.

V and J are TRBV19 and TRBJ1-1; TRBD1 agrees at 10 bases. CDR3 size: 14 residues. From germline, CDR1 is LNHDA and CDR2 SQIVND (reference sequence). V lost 7 bases and J lost 2; bases outside the gene matches: 4. The DNA for the CDR3 is TGTGCCAGTAAACGGGACAGGGGAAACACTGAAGCTTTCTTT. This codes for CASKRDRGNTEAFF.

This clone was picked up one time. V gene TRBV5-1 combines with J gene TRBJ1-2, with a tentative D call TRBD1 (5 bases). The CDR3 sequence is 9 residues long. V lost 10 bases to trimming and J lost 8 bases, with 9 bases between them. CDR1 and CDR2 from the germline V gene are SGHRS and YFSETQ. The CDR3 region has the DNA TGCGCCGGCCGGGGGGGCTACACCTTC. Its translation is CAGRGGYTF. The complete variable domain, with remaining parts taken from reference TRBV5-1 and TRBJ1-2, reads KAGVTQTPRYLIKTRGQQVTLSCSPISGHRSVSWYQQTPGQGLQFLFEYFSETQRNKGNFPGRFSGRQFSNSRSEMNVSTLELGDSALYLCAGRGGYTFGSGTRLTVV.

The chain employs TRBV10-3 and TRBJ2-3; 10 bases are shared with TRBD2. There are 16 residues in the CDR3. J lost 5 bases, V lost 6 bases, and 11 bases had no gene match. Germline V gives CDR1 ENHRY, CDR2 SYGVKD. In nucleotides, the CDR3 is TGTGCCATCAGGGAAGCGGGGGGGAATCAGGGAGATACGCAGTATTTT. Translated: CAIREAGGNQGDTQYF.

The V and J genes are TRBV7-3 and TRBJ2-1; 10 positions match TRBD2. Germline CDR1 reads SGHTA; CDR2 reads FQGTGA. The length of the CDR3 is 16 residues. J lost 9 bases, V lost 5 bases, and 13 bases had no gene match. CDR3 residues: CASSPQSGGAGGEQFF. The DNA of the CDR3 is TGTGCCAGCAGCCCCCAAAGCGGGGGGGCAGGAGGTGAGCAGTTCTTC.

This chain links TRBV5-1 with TRBJ1-3; the match to TRBD1 covers 9 bases. Unmatched junction bases numbered 9, after V lost 4 bases and J lost 4 bases. This CDR3 has 16 amino acids. Germline CDR1 reads SGHRS; CDR2 reads YFSETQ. The CDR3 loop is CASSPFGQGSGNTIYF. CDR3 nucleotides: TGCGCCAGCAGCCCATTCGGACAGGGGTCAGGAAACACCATATATTTT. The full variable domain, rest sourced from reference TRBV5-1 and TRBJ1-3, is KAGVTQTPRYLIKTRGQQVTLSCSPISGHRSVSWYQQTPGQGLQFLFEYFSETQRNKGNFPGRFSGRQFSNSRSEMNVSTLELGDSALYLCASSPFGQGSGNTIYFGEGSWLTVV.

This clone was observed a few times. The chain carries TRBV15 and TRBJ2-3; no clear D gene. CDR1 and CDR2 (germline): LNHNV, YYDKDF (reference sequence). V was pared by 0 bases and J by 14 bases, with 15 bases between. The CDR3 totals 13 residues. The DNA of the CDR3 is TGTGCCACCAGCAGAGATAGGAGCCCAGTCCTGTATTTT. It codes for CATSRDRSPVLYF.